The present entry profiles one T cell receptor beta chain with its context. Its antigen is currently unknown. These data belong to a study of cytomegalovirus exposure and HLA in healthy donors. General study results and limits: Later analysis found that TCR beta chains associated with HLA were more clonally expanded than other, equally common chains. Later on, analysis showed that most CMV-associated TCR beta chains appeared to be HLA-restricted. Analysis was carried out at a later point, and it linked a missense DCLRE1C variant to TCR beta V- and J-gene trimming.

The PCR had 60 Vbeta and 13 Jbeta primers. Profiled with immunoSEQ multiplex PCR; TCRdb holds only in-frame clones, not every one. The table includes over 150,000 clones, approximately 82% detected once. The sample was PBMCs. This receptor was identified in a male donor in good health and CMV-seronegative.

CDR3 loop: CASSLPSNEQFF. The CDR3 DNA follows: TGTGCCAGCAGCCTCCCGTCCAATGAGCAGTTCTTC. The V gene is TRBV7-2, the J gene TRBJ2-1; D not certain. The CDR3 sequence is 12 residues long. The germline CDR1 and CDR2 sequences are SGHTA and FQGNSA. Trimming cost V 5 bases and J 6 bases, with 8 bases left between them.